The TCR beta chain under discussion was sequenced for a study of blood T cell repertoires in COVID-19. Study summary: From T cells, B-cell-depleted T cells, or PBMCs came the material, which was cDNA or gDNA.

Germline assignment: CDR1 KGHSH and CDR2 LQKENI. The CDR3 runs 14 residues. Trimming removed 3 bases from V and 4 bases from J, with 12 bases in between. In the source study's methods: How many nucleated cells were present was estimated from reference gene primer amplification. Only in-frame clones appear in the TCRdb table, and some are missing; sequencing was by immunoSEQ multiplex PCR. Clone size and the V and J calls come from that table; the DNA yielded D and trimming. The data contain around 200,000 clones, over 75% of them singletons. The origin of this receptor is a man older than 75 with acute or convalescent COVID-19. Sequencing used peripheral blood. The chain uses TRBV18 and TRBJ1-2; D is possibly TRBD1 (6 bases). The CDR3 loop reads CASSPQDSPYGYTF. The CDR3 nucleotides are TGTGCCAGCTCACCCCAGGACAGCCCCTATGGCTACACCTTC. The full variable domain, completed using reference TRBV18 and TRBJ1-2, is NAGVMQNPRHLVRRRGQEARLRCSPMKGHSHVYWYRQLPEEGLKFMVYLQKENIIDESGMPKERFSAEFPKEGPSILRIQQVVRGDSAAYFCASSPQDSPYGYTFGSGTRLTVV.